This entry describes one T cell receptor beta chain. This receptor's antigen is unknown. The record has no base qualities; no much larger clone is one base away. This record comes from a study of cytomegalovirus exposure and HLA in healthy donors (dated by TCRdb to the late 2010s). Looking at the study overall: In an earlier analysis of some 550 of the donors, 250 to 350 Gb of sequence data and 100 million or so unique TCR beta sequences from roughly 200 million T cells were reported. About 300 gigabases of sequencing data and tens of millions of unique TCR sequences were included in an early release covering about 700 HLA-typed donors. Of the approximately 400 genotyped donors, less than 90% were placed in the genetic ancestry cluster associated with self-reported Caucasian donors. The study aimed to test whether signatures of past pathogen exposure could be identified by cataloging public T cell receptors. Using immunosequencing, the study profiled T cell repertoires from 666 subjects and related those repertoires to cytomegalovirus serostatus. In addition to the first cohort of 650 to 750 subjects, a separate validation cohort of around 110 different subjects was used. The study combined high-throughput TCR immunosequencing, statistical association of individual TCRs with disease status, and machine learning to predict cytomegalovirus infection status. A later analysis re-examined previously published TCR beta repertoires from roughly 720 donors and added high-resolution HLA genotyping to investigate patterns of TCR occurrence. Rather than drawing on any new phenotypic data, the later analysis identified candidate immune exposures from TCR beta sequences and the way those sequences occurred across donors. An earlier analysis of more than 450 of the donors used high-throughput TCR beta sequencing to judge whether each TCR beta V gene segment behaved as functional or pseudogenic. Alongside the repertoire data, information on donor age, sex, ethnicity and CMV serostatus was compiled. A later genetic analysis took genome-wide SNP genotypes for about 65% of the 666 donors and used that subset as a discovery cohort. All discovery cohort repertoires had been generated on a single sequencing platform. HLA typing covered class I and class II loci at four-digit resolution. The number of typed donors differed by locus: 629-630 for A, B, C, DRB1 and DQB1; roughly 510 for DQA1; 600 to 610 for DPA1; and roughly 450 for DPB1. Roughly five DR-DQ haplotypes were treated as single units for association and clustering because of strong linkage in the cohort. Among some 400 genotyped donors of the cohort, an average of 235,054 unique TCR beta nucleotide sequences were sequenced per donor, roughly 20% of them non-productive.

The library was obtained by the immunoSEQ multiplex PCR assay. The multiplex PCR relied on a mix of 60 forward primers for TCR Vbeta segments and 13 reverse primers for TCR Jbeta segments. A multiplex PCR assay on genomic DNA amplified the CDR3 region of rearranged TCR beta genes. On the Illumina HiSeq System, the amplified TCR beta libraries were sequenced as 87-base-pair reads. Per the original workflow: A later analysis counted about 82 million unique TCR beta chains across the 700 or so repertoires, and roughly 9.9 million of these chains were shared by at least two donors. A nearest-neighbor algorithm error-corrected the raw reads and collapsed the reads into unique sequences, merging closely related sequences to remove PCR and sequencing errors. V, D and J gene segments were assigned by aligning CDR3 sequences to IMGT reference sequences. For a sequence to be retained, a match of at least six nucleotides was required to both a V gene segment and a J gene segment. A rearrangement was called productive if the CDR3 had no stop codons and remained in frame with V and J, and every other rearrangement was called non-productive. Following IMGT convention, CDR3 was defined as the stretch from the second conserved V-encoded cysteine up to the conserved J-encoded phenylalanine. The earlier analysis of approximately 500 of the donors excluded sequences that lacked an unambiguous match to a single V gene segment. An earlier analysis of a few hundred of the donors called V segments functional above 56.7% productive rearrangements and segregating when the between-donor standard deviation exceeded 5%. A statistical classification framework was built for diagnosing cytomegalovirus status from the catalog of TCR beta chain sequences. V and J gene assignment, in a later analysis, came from comparing TCR nucleotide sequences with IMGT/GENE-DB human TR gene sequences. In a later analysis, CDR3 sequences and most-parsimonious VDJ recombination scenarios were assigned using the TCRdist pipeline. In a later analysis, every TCR beta chain was defined by the combination of its CDR3 amino acid sequence and its V-gene family, and reads without a unique V-gene family were dropped. To address suspected cross-contamination and a sequencing artifact, a later analysis removed some 620 highly shared, low-generation-probability nucleotide sequences. A later analysis calculated a clonal expansion index for each public chain from normalized within-repertoire ranks of inferred template counts. In a later analysis, generation probabilities were computed with a VDJ recombination model fitted to out-of-frame rearrangements, and the resulting probabilities were checked against IGoR. In a later analysis, TCR-TCR, TCR-HLA and TCR-CMV co-occurrence was scored with hypergeometric tests, and a repertoire-size bias correction was applied to TCR pairs. To estimate false discovery rates, a later analysis permuted the HLA or CMV assignments 20 times. In a later analysis, co-occurring TCRs were grouped with DBSCAN, and TCRdist sequence similarity was added when clustering was performed within HLA-allele-positive subsets. Repertoires with fewer than 30,000 or more than 120,000 public chains, plus five repertoires with anomalous nucleotide sharing, were excluded from co-occurrence clustering. What TCRdb holds here is the immuneACCESS table cut down to in-frame rearrangements. Part of the clones is not present; checked against another copy, under half of the missing clones reflect an unresolved V gene, and the others are unexplained. V and J calls and clone size are those listed in that table; D and trimming were worked out from the DNA. The table for this sample lists 150,000 to 200,000 clones; approximately 81% of them were counted only once. Together, the top ten hold around 1.3% of the sample.

Trimming takes 3 bases off V and 1 base off J; junction bases not matched to a gene: 5. From cysteine to phenylalanine, the CDR3 is 16 amino acids long. The entry retains the CDR3 DNA only, 48 bases that are in frame from base 1. CDR1 and CDR2 are drawn from the germline V gene: SGHRS, YFSETQ. The cohort consisted of 666 healthy bone marrow donors. All cohort members were sampled while nominally healthy, although unrecorded immune exposures were likely present. The donor tested CMV seropositive and was one of the 289 seropositive cohort members. Every donor gave a peripheral blood sample, and the peripheral blood mononuclear cells from that sample were used for TCR beta sequencing. The Qiagen DNeasy Blood Extraction Kit was used to extract genomic DNA from the blood cell samples. Results the study describes overall, beyond this receptor: In vitro tests confirmed that a few of the cytomegalovirus-associated TCR beta chains recognize cytomegalovirus antigens. Compared with the 666-donor mean, donors in an Asian-associated ancestry cluster had fewer N-insertions in productive TCRs, according to a later genetic analysis. This cohort had only TCR beta chains sequenced, and the lack of alpha or paired-chain data limited which features could be detected. Most CMV-associated TCR beta chains appeared to be HLA-restricted in a later analysis, and the HLA associations seemed to be driven largely by CMV exposure. The study gave a list of more than 150 TCR beta chains associated with cytomegalovirus. The classifier was reported to diagnose cytomegalovirus status with high specificity and sensitivity in both the original and validation cohorts. For the cohort, immune exposure information was limited to CMV serostatus. Most TCR sequences were observed very rarely across donors, whereas some public TCRs were present in many individuals. A later analysis found that TCR association rates varied across HLA loci, with DRB1 alleles showing the most associated TCRs and HLA-C alleles the fewest. An earlier analysis of some 590 of the donors showed that most TCR beta V segments appeared in productive rearrangements either about 87% or about 30% of the time, which broadly matched IMGT annotations. A further reported finding was that TCR beta sequences accurately predicted the HLA-A and HLA-B alleles for most subjects in the first cohort. An association between a missense DCLRE1C variant and V-gene and J-gene trimming of TCR beta chains was found in a later genetic analysis and replicated in an independent cohort. The 87-base-pair reads could not distinguish some IMGT-functional V segments, including TRBV6-2 and TRBV6-3, so those segments were excluded. Correlated functional status among segregating V segments might reflect linkage disequilibrium, but an unknown experimental factor could not be ruled out. Specific HLA alleles were associated with over 15,000 TCR beta sequences at a false discovery rate of 0.05 in a later analysis. The presence/absence analyses assumed that sequencing depth was roughly uniform across donors, and that assumption may not be true. The authors suggested that the approach could potentially be generalized to other disease states and immunological phenotypes. The earlier analysis of fewer than 750 of the donors excluded around 17 rarely observed V segments, including chromosome 9 orphons, because counts were too low. In a later analysis, HLA-associated TCR beta chains were found to be more clonally expanded and to have lower generation probabilities than equally common non-associated chains. When HLA alleles, especially DR and DQ, strongly co-occurred, TCR associations were difficult to assign to individual alleles. A later analysis reported that several top co-occurrence clusters appeared linked to parvovirus B19, influenza, CMV and Epstein-Barr virus. Because HLA typing was missing for some donors at each locus, association tests included only the typed subset. A cluster of highly shared sequence variants was judged likely to be a technical artifact of the sequencing pipeline.

The sample was PBMCs. Rearrangement joined TRBV5-1 to TRBJ2-2; TRBD2 aligns with 8 central bases. The sequence was obtained from a man aged 45-60 years in good health and CMV-seropositive. The sequenced DNA: TGCGCCAGCAGCTGGTTAGCGGGACAGAACACCGGGGAGCTGTTTTTT. Its coded protein is CASSWLAGQNTGELFF.